The 27 T cell receptor beta chains below come from one sample, sequenced in a study of T cell changes during pregnancy in multiple sclerosis (dated by TCRdb to about 2019). The library was obtained by the immunoSEQ multiplex PCR assay. What TCRdb holds here is the immuneACCESS table cut down to in-frame rearrangements. Part of the clones is not present; checked against another copy, under half of the missing clones reflect an unresolved V gene, and the others are unexplained. Within this sample are about 44,000 clones, with roughly 89% of them counted one time only. The top ten clonotypes cover roughly 0.7% of the sample. This specimen consisted of CD4+ T cells from peripheral blood mononuclear cells, obtained in the first trimester of pregnancy. The receptors come from a female donor with multiple sclerosis, enrolled in a pregnancy study.

CDR3 in amino acids: CASSEQTGNTEAFF. The CDR3 DNA reads as TGTGCCAGCAGTGAACAGACGGGGAACACTGAAGCTTTCTTT. The chain combines TRBV6-1 with TRBJ1-1; no clear D. The V gene lost 2 bases and the J gene lost 1 base, with 8 bases spanning the gap. Germline loops: CDR1 MNHNS, CDR2 SASEGT. The CDR3 is 14 amino acids.

This rearrangement joins TRBV6-1 to TRBJ2-7; D remains ambiguous. V lost 4 bases, J lost 0 bases, and 7 bases lay in between. The V gene's germline CDR1 is MNHNS and CDR2 SASEGT. The CDR3 is 13 residues long. CDR3 amino acids: CASSVEASYEQYF. The DNA for the CDR3 is TGTGCCAGCAGTGTTGAAGCCTCCTACGAGCAGTACTTC.

The genes are TRBV6-1 and TRBJ1-1, with 8 bases fitting TRBD1. Looked up from germline, CDR1 is MNHNS and CDR2 is SASEGT. The CDR3 runs to 14 residues. J lost 6 bases, V lost 6 bases, and 9 bases had no gene match. DNA for the CDR3: TGTGCCAGCAGCCCAGGACAGGGCTGGGCTGAAGCTTTCTTT. Amino acids: CASSPGQGWAEAFF.

The CDR3 DNA reads as TGTGCCAGTAGTATCGGGTTAGTGGACACCATATATTTT. This translates into CASSIGLVDTIYF. The chain has TRBV19 and TRBJ1-3; D remains unclear. The V end lost 3 bases, the J end lost 8 bases, and 11 bases lay between the germline ends. The CDR3 has 13 residues. Germline-derived CDR1 and CDR2 are LNHDA and SQIVND (reference sequence).

The chain employs TRBV19 and TRBJ1-1, with D perhaps TRBD1 (5 bases). V lost 2 bases and J 7 bases, leaving 14 bases between the germline ends. This CDR3 is 14 amino acids long. Germline assignment: CDR1 LNHDA and CDR2 SQIVND (reference sequence). As DNA, the CDR3 is TGTGCCAGTAGTATATTACAGGCAACCAATGAAGCTTTCTTT. It specifies CASSILQATNEAFF.

This clone is a singleton in its sample. The gene calls are TRBV7-9 and TRBJ2-3; 7 bases align to TRBD1. The V and J ends lost 3 bases and 4 bases, in that order; junction bases with no gene match: 10. CDR1 is SEHNR and CDR2 is FQNEAQ in the germline V gene (reference sequence). This CDR3 contains 16 residues. The CDR3 region is CASSLESTGWADTQYF. CDR3 sequence (DNA): TGTGCCAGCAGCTTGGAATCGACAGGGTGGGCAGATACGCAGTATTTT.

V is TRBV19 and J is TRBJ1-2; a weak D match, TRBD1 (5 bases). The CDR3 covers 12 residues. The germline V gene has CDR1 LNHDA and CDR2 SQIVND (reference sequence). Trimming pared 11 bases from V and 6 bases from J, leaving 16 bases between. The CDR3 region is CASGRVQDGYTF. CDR3 DNA: TGTGCCTCCGGCAGGGTACAGGATGGCTACACCTTC.

The chain carries TRBV5-4 and TRBJ2-7, with D possibly matching TRBD1 (6 bases). The germline V and J ends were trimmed by 4 bases and 4 bases, with 15 bases remaining between them. Germline CDR1 is SGHNT and CDR2 is YYREEE (reference sequence). The CDR3 covers 14 residues. CDR3 sequence: CASSARPGEYEQYF. As DNA, the CDR3 is TGTGCCAGCAGCGCGCGGCCAGGGGAATACGAGCAGTACTTC.

This chain links TRBV6-5 with TRBJ2-7; D is perhaps TRBD1 (5 bases). V dropped 5 bases and J dropped 0 bases, with 11 bases sitting between them. Germline CDR1 MNHEY, CDR2 SVGAGI. This CDR3 has 14 amino acids. The CDR3 reads CASSRTYSSYEQYF. The CDR3 region has the DNA TGTGCCAGCAGTAGGACATACAGCTCCTACGAGCAGTACTTC.

The chain couples TRBV4-2 to TRBJ2-1; 7 positions match TRBD2. This CDR3 comprises 16 residues. Unmatched junction bases numbered 5, after V lost 1 base and J lost 2 bases. Germline-derived CDR1 and CDR2 are LGHNA and YNFKEQ. Here the CDR3 reads CASSQVGGRTYNEQFF. CDR3 coding DNA: TGTGCCAGCAGCCAAGTGGGAGGGAGGACCTACAATGAGCAGTTCTTC.

The rearrangement joins TRBV9 to TRBJ2-7, with D possibly being TRBD2 (5 bases). Germline V lookup: CDR1 SGDLS, CDR2 YYNGEE. This CDR3 region has 14 residues. The V end lost 0 bases, the J end lost 2 bases, and 9 bases lay between the germline ends. The CDR3 nucleotides read TGTGCCAGCAGCGTAGTGGAGGCTCCCTACGAGCAGTACTTC. Translating gives CASSVVEAPYEQYF.

The chain uses TRBV5-4 and TRBJ2-7; possible D gene TRBD1, 6 bases. Trimming took off 7 bases at V and 0 bases at J, with 17 bases between the two ends. The CDR3 length is 15 residues. Germline loops: CDR1 SGHNT, CDR2 YYREEE (reference sequence). CDR3 sequence: CASALSGQSSYEQYF. Here the CDR3 DNA reads TGTGCCAGCGCATTATCAGGACAGAGCTCCTACGAGCAGTACTTC.

The chain recombines TRBV28 with TRBJ2-7; D might be TRBD2 (5 bases). The CDR3 contains 14 residues. Germline V CDR1 and CDR2: MDHEN, SYDVKM. The V end lost 10 bases, the J end lost 1 base, and 17 bases lay between the germline ends. In DNA, the CDR3 is TGTGCCATCATAGATAAGCGGACTTCCTACGAGCAGTACTTC. Translating gives CAIIDKRTSYEQYF.

The rearrangement joins TRBV5-1 to TRBJ2-3; D unclear. This CDR3 has 15 amino acids. Trimming removed 1 base from V and 0 bases from J, with 9 bases in between. The germline V gene encodes CDR1 SGHRS and CDR2 YFSETQ. The CDR3, as DNA: TGCGCCAGCAGCTTGAACCGCGGAAGCACAGATACGCAGTATTTT. This translates into CASSLNRGSTDTQYF.

J is TRBJ2-3 and V is TRBV19; 7 nucleotides agree with TRBD1. CDR3 length: 16 residues. Germline CDR1 LNHDA, CDR2 SQIVND (reference sequence). Trimming at V came to 3 bases and at J to 0 bases, leaving 6 bases not matched to a gene. CDR3 sequence: CASSMGTVRSTDTQYF. The DNA for the CDR3 is TGTGCCAGTAGTATGGGGACAGTTCGGAGCACAGATACGCAGTATTTT.

The V gene is TRBV28, the J gene TRBJ1-1; perhaps TRBD1 as D (6 bases). V lost 7 bases, J lost 5 bases, and 17 bases lay in between. There are 14 residues in the CDR3. The germline CDR1 and CDR2 sequences are MDHEN and SYDVKM. CDR3 amino acids: CASTIVGGETEAFF. CDR3 sequence (DNA): TGTGCCAGCACCATAGTAGGGGGGGAGACTGAAGCTTTCTTT. The full variable domain, in which reference TRBV28 and TRBJ1-1 provide the parts outside the CDR3, is DVKVTQSSRYLVKRTGEKVFLECVQDMDHENMFWYRQDPGLGLRLIYFSYDVKMKEKGDIPEGYSVSREKKERFSLILESASTNQTSMYLCASTIVGGETEAFFGQGTRLTVV.

The chain couples TRBV6-5 to TRBJ1-4, with a tentative D call TRBD1 (6 bases). This CDR3 is built from 14 residues. Germline CDR1 MNHEY, CDR2 SVGAGI. V was pared by 6 bases and J by 4 bases, with 12 bases between. The CDR3 DNA sequence: TGTGCCAGCAGCCGGACAGCAAATAATGAAAAACTGTTTTTT. Its translation is CASSRTANNEKLFF.

J is TRBJ2-5 and V is TRBV19; D might be TRBD2 (7 bases). There are 15 residues in the CDR3. Germline CDR1 LNHDA, CDR2 SQIVND (reference sequence). The V and J ends lost 6 bases and 5 bases respectively, with 19 bases between them. The CDR3 region has the DNA TGTGCCAGTAGCATGTTTCAGGGGAGGGAGGAGACCCAGTACTTC. As protein: CASSMFQGREETQYF.

The V call is TRBV7-8, the J call TRBJ2-7, with 9 bases lining up with TRBD1. From germline, CDR1 is SGHVS and CDR2 FQNEAQ. The CDR3 is 15 residues long. V was clipped by 5 bases and J by 0 bases; unmatched bases: 5. The CDR3 loop reads CASSPGTGPSYEQYF. DNA of the CDR3: TGTGCCAGCAGCCCCGGGACAGGGCCCTCCTACGAGCAGTACTTC.

Only one count was recorded for this clone. This chain links TRBV9 with TRBJ2-1, with a tentative D call TRBD2 (5 bases). Trimming took off 0 bases at V and 9 bases at J, with 13 bases between the two ends. Germline V gene lookup returns CDR1 SGDLS and CDR2 YYNGEE. This CDR3 spans 14 amino acids. Here the CDR3 reads CASSVEAQLAEQFF. CDR3 in DNA: TGTGCCAGCAGCGTAGAGGCCCAGCTAGCTGAGCAGTTCTTC.

The chain employs TRBV5-1 and TRBJ2-7; TRBD2 aligns across 12 bases. The J segment lost 6 bases and the V segment lost 0 bases, leaving 4 bases of the junction unmatched. Per germline, CDR1 SGHRS and CDR2 YFSETQ. The CDR3 runs 15 residues. The CDR3 loop is CASSLGTTSGSEQYF. CDR3 nucleotides: TGCGCCAGCAGCTTGGGTACGACTAGCGGGAGCGAGCAGTACTTC.

This chain links TRBV5-1 with TRBJ1-5; 10 bases fit TRBD1. CDR1 and CDR2 from the germline V gene are SGHRS and YFSETQ. The CDR3 has 16 residues. The J segment lost 4 bases and the V segment lost 6 bases, leaving 10 bases of the junction unmatched. CDR3 nucleotide sequence: TGCGCCAGCAAGACACCAGGACAGGGGGGAAATCAGCCCCAGCATTTT. Translated: CASKTPGQGGNQPQHF. Based on the CDR3 plus reference TRBV5-1 and TRBJ1-5, the full variable domain is KAGVTQTPRYLIKTRGQQVTLSCSPISGHRSVSWYQQTPGQGLQFLFEYFSETQRNKGNFPGRFSGRQFSNSRSEMNVSTLELGDSALYLCASKTPGQGGNQPQHFGDGTRLSIL.

The chain combines TRBV7-2 with TRBJ2-7; perhaps TRBD2 as D (6 bases). The CDR3 has 16 amino acids. V dropped 0 bases and J dropped 5 bases, with 17 bases sitting between them. Germline lookup yields CDR1 SGHTA and CDR2 FQGNSA. The CDR3 DNA follows: TGTGCCAGCAGCTTAGCAGCATCGGGAGCTTTACACGAGCAGTACTTC. Residues: CASSLAASGALHEQYF.

The CDR3 sequence: CASSSRGDEQFF. The DNA of the CDR3 is TGTGCCAGCAGCTCCAGGGGCGATGAGCAGTTCTTC. The chain couples TRBV5-6 to TRBJ2-1, with D possibly TRBD1 on 6 matching bases. Germline V gives CDR1 SGHDT, CDR2 YYEEEE. The CDR3 extends over 12 amino acids. Trimming stripped 3 bases from V and 8 bases from J, with 9 bases between. Drawing the rest from reference TRBV5-6 and TRBJ2-1, the complete variable domain is DAGVTQSPTHLIKTRGQQVTLRCSPKSGHDTVSWYQQALGQGPQFIFQYYEEEERQRGNFPDRFSGHQFPNYSSELNVNALLLGDSALYLCASSSRGDEQFFGPGTRLTVL.

The gene calls are TRBV19 and TRBJ2-5; perhaps TRBD2 as D (5 bases). The CDR3 totals 14 residues. The germline V gene encodes CDR1 LNHDA and CDR2 SQIVND (reference sequence). Trimming cost V 4 bases and J 4 bases, with 13 bases left between them. Here the CDR3 DNA reads TGTGCCAGTAGTAGCAGAGGGTTTGTAGAGACCCAGTACTTC. Its translation is CASSSRGFVETQYF.

This chain joins TRBV27 and TRBJ2-1, with 11 nucleotides matching TRBD2. The CDR3 has 19 residues. Trimming took 4 bases from V and 11 from J; bases not matched to a gene: 22. Germline V gene data show CDR1 as MNHEY and CDR2 as SMNVEV (reference sequence). The CDR3 is CASSSPSGLAANARRKQFF. As DNA, the CDR3 is TGTGCCAGCAGTTCCCCCTCGGGACTAGCGGCCAATGCTCGAAGGAAGCAGTTCTTC.

The chain links TRBV9 to TRBJ2-5, with 7 positions matching TRBD1. V shed 0 bases, J shed 4 bases, and the junction held 12 bases outside the gene matches. Germline CDR1 SGDLS, CDR2 YYNGEE. This CDR3 spans 17 amino acids. The CDR3 DNA follows: TGTGCCAGCAGCGTAGACCCTAATACAGGGGATCGAGAGACCCAGTACTTC. Its translation: CASSVDPNTGDRETQYF.